This T cell receptor (beta chain) was sequenced for a study of regulatory T cells in long-lasting Graves disease. Overall study results and limits: Accuracy was perhaps lowered by the small sample size. Persistent disease samples used TRBV28, TRBJ1-2 and TRBJ2-5 preferentially.

The CDR3 consists of 15 residues. Germline V gene lookup returns CDR1 SGHRS and CDR2 YFSETQ. Trimming took 4 bases from V and 5 from J, leaving 19 bases between them. Relying on iRepertoire HTBI primers and Arm-PCR of CDR3 regions, the team built TCR beta libraries. TCRdb redid the calling of the multiplex PCR reads with MiXCR, one entry per CDR3 protein. The repertoire consists of approximately 400,000 distinct CDR3 sequences, with 15% to 17% occurring once and the leading ten covering 22%. Time point of the sample: newly diagnosed GD, antithyroid drugs for less than 3 months. Extracted RNA from PBMCs served as the source of the TCR library. This clonotype appeared many times. Its antigen is unknown.

The chain combines TRBV5-1 with TRBJ2-7; perhaps TRBD2 as D (5 bases). The receptor was derived from a female donor with Graves disease. Sequenced here: peripheral blood mononuclear cells (PBMCs), sampled at new diagnosis, from a patient treated with antithyroid drugs. The CDR3 bases are TGCGCCAGCAGCCCCCCGCTAGCAGGAAGCCACGAGCAGTACTTC. Encoded protein: CASSPPLAGSHEQYF.